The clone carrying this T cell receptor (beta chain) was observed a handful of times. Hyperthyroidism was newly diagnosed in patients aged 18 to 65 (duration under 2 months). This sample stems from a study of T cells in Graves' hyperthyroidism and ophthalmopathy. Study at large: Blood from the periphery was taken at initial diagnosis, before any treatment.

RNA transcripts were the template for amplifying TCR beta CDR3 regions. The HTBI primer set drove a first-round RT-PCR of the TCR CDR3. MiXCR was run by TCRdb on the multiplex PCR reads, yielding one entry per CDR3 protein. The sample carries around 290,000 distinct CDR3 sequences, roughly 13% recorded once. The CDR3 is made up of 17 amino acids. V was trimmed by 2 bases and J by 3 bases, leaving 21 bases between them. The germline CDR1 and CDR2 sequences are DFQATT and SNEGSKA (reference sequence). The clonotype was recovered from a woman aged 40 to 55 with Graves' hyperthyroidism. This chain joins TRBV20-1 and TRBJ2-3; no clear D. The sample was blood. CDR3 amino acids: CSARRKGFIIGTDTQYF. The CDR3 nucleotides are TGCAGTGCTAGACGAAAGGGTTTCATTATAGGTACAGATACGCAGTATTTT.